One sample yielded the 28 T cell receptor beta chains listed below, sequenced in a study of blood T cell repertoires in COVID-19. Libraries were prepared by immunoSEQ multiplex PCR; TCRdb keeps only in-frame clonotypes and omits some of them. Found here are 300,000 to 400,000 clones, about 90% of them singletons; the top ten hold roughly 1%. Sequencing was performed on PBMCs or T cells enriched from blood (not recorded which). These receptors were collected from a woman aged 25-40 years who had recovered from COVID-19.

The chain joins TRBV7-2 to TRBJ1-2, with 10 bases fitting TRBD1. Losses at the gene ends were 6 bases for V and 5 bases for J; bases not matched to a gene: 6. Germline loops: CDR1 SGHTA, CDR2 FQGNSA. The length of the CDR3 is 14 residues. CDR3 sequence: CASRPGQGYYGYTF. The CDR3 coding sequence is TGTGCCAGCAGACCGGGACAGGGGTATTATGGCTACACCTTC. Full variable domain (rest looked up from reference TRBV7-2 and TRBJ1-2): GAGVSQSPSNKVTEKGKDVELRCDPISGHTALYWYRQSLGQGLEFLIYFQGNSAPDKSGLPSDRFSAERTGGSVSTLTIQRTQQEDSAVYLCASRPGQGYYGYTFGSGTRLTVV.

The rearrangement joins TRBV7-8 to TRBJ1-4; 12 bases fit TRBD1. The CDR3 is 17 amino acids. Losses at the gene ends were 5 bases for V and 2 bases for J; bases not matched to a gene: 6. Germline values: CDR1 SGHVS, CDR2 FQNEAQ. CDR3 loop: CASSQRDRGLTNEKLFF. For the CDR3, the DNA is TGTGCCAGCAGCCAACGGGACAGGGGGCTTACTAATGAAAAACTGTTTTTT. The whole variable domain, filled in from reference TRBV7-8 and TRBJ1-4, reads GAGVSQSPRYKVAKRGQDVALRCDPISGHVSLFWYQQALGQGPEFLTYFQNEAQLDKSGLPSDRFFAERPEGSVSTLKIQRTQQEDSAVYLCASSQRDRGLTNEKLFFGSGTQLSVL.

This clone was found a few times. The rearrangement links TRBV19 to TRBJ1-1; 7 bases line up with TRBD1. V lost 4 bases, J lost 4 bases, and 6 bases stayed unmatched. The germline gives CDR1 LNHDA, CDR2 SQIVND (reference sequence). The CDR3 is 14 residues long. CDR3 sequence (DNA): TGTGCCAGTAGTAAGGGGGCGGGTGGCACTGAAGCTTTCTTT. Translated: CASSKGAGGTEAFF.

The chain joins TRBV6-5 to TRBJ2-1; the D is unclear. Germline CDR1 reads MNHEY; CDR2 reads SVGAGI. V gave up 7 bases and J gave up 5 bases, with 9 bases separating them. The CDR3 covers 12 residues. CDR3 sequence: CASKARDNEQFF. The CDR3 DNA follows: TGTGCCAGCAAGGCTCGGGACAATGAGCAGTTCTTC.

The rearrangement joins TRBV28 to TRBJ2-1; 9 nucleotides match TRBD1. V dropped 7 bases and J dropped 4; count of bases not matched to a gene: 5. The germline V gene has CDR1 MDHEN and CDR2 SYDVKM. The CDR3 contains 14 residues. This chain's CDR3 is CASKQGAKYNEQFF. DNA of the CDR3: TGTGCCAGCAAACAGGGGGCGAAGTACAATGAGCAGTTCTTC.

The rearrangement joins TRBV27 to TRBJ1-2; maybe TRBD1 (5 bases). Trimming stripped 6 bases from V and 8 bases from J, with 22 bases between. The CDR3 is made up of 15 amino acids. In germline, CDR1 is MNHEY, CDR2 SMNVEV (reference sequence). The CDR3 sequence is CASSMGGSGGGGYTF. Here the CDR3 DNA reads TGTGCCAGCAGCATGGGGGGGTCAGGCGGTGGAGGCTACACCTTC.

V is TRBV28 and J is TRBJ2-3; the match to TRBD2 covers 14 bases. The CDR3 length is 16 residues. V was clipped by 3 bases and J by 6 bases; unmatched bases: 5. Germline CDR1 and CDR2: MDHEN and SYDVKM. The CDR3 loop reads CASSFPTSGGADTQYF. The DNA for the CDR3 is TGTGCCAGCAGTTTCCCGACTAGCGGGGGGGCTGATACGCAGTATTTT.

The chain links TRBV3-1 (or the pseudogene TRBV3-2) to TRBJ2-7, with D tentatively TRBD2 (7 bases). V was pared by 5 bases and J by 5 bases, with 13 bases between. Looked up from germline, CDR1 is LGHDT and CDR2 is YNNKEL (reference sequence). The CDR3 is made up of 13 amino acids. The CDR3 nucleotides are TGTGCCAGCAGCTCGCGGGGGCGGAACGAGCAGTACTTC. Its protein product is CASSSRGRNEQYF.

The chain joins TRBV7-9 to TRBJ1-3; D remains ambiguous. The CDR3 sequence is 14 residues long. CDR1 is SEHNR, CDR2 FQNEAQ, per germline (reference sequence). V dropped 5 bases and J dropped 4 bases, with 12 bases sitting between them. The CDR3, as DNA: TGTGCCAGCAGCCTCGACACGCTAGGAAACACCATATATTTT. Amino acids: CASSLDTLGNTIYF.

The rearrangement joins TRBV7-9 to TRBJ1-5; 11 positions match TRBD1. Per the germline V gene, CDR1 is SEHNR and CDR2 is FQNEAQ (reference sequence). V dropped 5 bases and J dropped 6; count of bases not matched to a gene: 6. CDR3 length: 15 amino acids. Here the CDR3 DNA reads TGTGCCAGCAGCCGGGACAGGGGGAAAGGTCAGCCCCAGCATTTT. Its protein product is CASSRDRGKGQPQHF.

The gene calls are TRBV9 and TRBJ2-7; D is perhaps TRBD1 (5 bases). This CDR3 is 13 amino acids long. CDR1 is SGDLS, CDR2 YYNGEE, per germline. Between the trimmed V and J ends, which lost 4 bases and 6 bases, there was a span of 14 bases. CDR3 residues: CASSPTHRSEQYF. The DNA of the CDR3 is TGTGCCAGCAGCCCTACACACAGGAGCGAGCAGTACTTC.

This clone was counted between two and nine times. As DNA, the CDR3 is TGTGCCACCAGCGATCTAGGGGGCCCCTACGAGCAGTACTTC. It encodes CATSDLGGPYEQYF. The chain links TRBV15 to TRBJ2-7, with 7 bases fitting TRBD1. The J segment lost 2 bases and the V segment lost 5 bases, leaving 6 bases of the junction unmatched. Germline CDR1 and CDR2: LNHNV and YYDKDF (reference sequence). This CDR3 region has 14 residues.

CDR3 residues: CASSSRTGMRKNIQYF. In DNA, the CDR3 is TGTGCCAGCAGTTCACGGACAGGGATGAGGAAAAACATTCAGTACTTC. The J gene is TRBJ2-4, the V gene TRBV28, with 8 bases fitting TRBD1. The CDR3 sequence is 16 residues long. CDR1 is MDHEN, CDR2 SYDVKM, per germline. V lost 4 bases to trimming and J lost 4 bases; unmatched junction nucleotides: 9.

This rearrangement joins TRBV20-1 to TRBJ2-1; 9 bases agree with TRBD1. Germline-derived CDR1 and CDR2 are DFQATT and SNEGSKA (reference sequence). The CDR3 is 13 residues long. V lost 3 bases, J lost 8 bases, and 5 bases stayed unmatched. The CDR3 protein is CSASSTGGDEQFF. The CDR3 DNA sequence: TGCAGTGCTAGTTCTACAGGGGGCGATGAGCAGTTCTTC.

This clone was found once. The chain recombines TRBV3-1 (or the pseudogene TRBV3-2) with TRBJ1-6; TRBD1 matches at 8 bases. Trimming removed 7 bases from V and 10 bases from J; junction bases left unmatched: 12. Germline V gene sequence: CDR1 LGHDT, CDR2 YNNKEL (reference sequence). There are 15 residues in the CDR3. CDR3 sequence (DNA): TGTGCCAGCAAGCCGTCGACAGGGGAACGCTCACCCCTCCACTTT. This encodes CASKPSTGERSPLHF.

V is TRBV6-2 or TRBV6-3 and J is TRBJ1-6, with a tentative D call TRBD1 (5 bases). Deletions cut 2 bases from V and 13 bases from J, with 6 bases between. This CDR3 region has 11 residues. Germline V gene lookup returns CDR1 MNHEY and CDR2 SVGEGT. CDR3 sequence: CASSYGGPLHF. The CDR3 nucleotides are TGTGCCAGCAGTTACGGGGGGCCCCTCCACTTT.

The V gene is TRBV6-6, the J gene TRBJ1-5; 9 bases are a match to TRBD1. Germline loops: CDR1 MNHNY, CDR2 SVGAGI (reference sequence). V was pared by 6 bases and J by 0 bases, with 18 bases of the junction left unmatched. The CDR3 covers 20 residues. The chain's CDR3 is CASSPDRGTLLTHSNQPQHF. CDR3 coding DNA: TGTGCCAGCAGCCCGGACAGGGGAACACTCCTTACCCATAGCAATCAGCCCCAGCATTTT.

The chain joins TRBV2 to TRBJ2-1; D may be TRBD2 (5 bases). Trimming took off 8 bases at V and 9 bases at J, with 17 bases between the two ends. The CDR3 covers 13 residues. The germline V gene encodes CDR1 SNHLY and CDR2 FYNNEI. The CDR3 spells CASRRVLRGEQFF. CDR3 nucleotides: TGTGCCAGCCGCCGGGTCCTCCGGGGTGAGCAGTTCTTC. Supplemented by reference TRBV2 and TRBJ2-1, the full variable domain reads EPEVTQTPSHQVTQMGQEVILRCVPISNHLYFYWYRQILGQKVEFLVSFYNNEISEKSEIFDDQFSVERPDGSNFTLKIRSTKLEDSAMYFCASRRVLRGEQFFGPGTRLTVL.

The chain has TRBV7-9 and TRBJ2-1; 9 positions match TRBD2. V trimming: 1 base; J trimming: 4 bases; junction bases outside the gene matches: 2. The V gene's germline CDR1 is SEHNR and CDR2 FQNEAQ (reference sequence). This CDR3 has 15 amino acids. CDR3 loop: CASSLGLAGYNEQFF. Written as DNA, the CDR3 is TGTGCCAGCAGCTTAGGTCTAGCGGGATACAATGAGCAGTTCTTC.

This rearrangement joins TRBV7-2 to TRBJ2-1, with D perhaps TRBD2 (5 bases). Germline V lookup: CDR1 SGHTA, CDR2 FQGNSA. Trimming took off 3 bases at V and 4 bases at J, with 10 bases between the two ends. This CDR3 contains 14 residues. CDR3 sequence (DNA): TGTGCCAGCAGCTTCGGACTCGGATACAATGAGCAGTTCTTC. This encodes CASSFGLGYNEQFF.

The chain carries TRBV5-1 and TRBJ1-2, with D uncertain. V lost 0 bases to trimming and J lost 0 bases, with 6 bases between them. This CDR3 is 14 amino acids long. The germline CDR1 and CDR2 sequences are SGHRS and YFSETQ. CDR3 in amino acids: CASSLASANYGYTF. DNA for the CDR3: TGCGCCAGCAGCTTGGCCAGCGCTAACTATGGCTACACCTTC.

Here the CDR3 reads CASSWVTTSTDTQYF. The CDR3 DNA reads TGTGCCAGCAGTTGGGTTACTACTAGCACAGATACGCAGTATTTT. The chain uses TRBV28 and TRBJ2-3; D gene unclear. The CDR3 has 15 amino acids. V shed 4 bases and J shed 0 bases, with 11 bases lying between them. Germline CDR1 MDHEN, CDR2 SYDVKM.

The genes are TRBV9 and TRBJ2-3; D is unresolved. The CDR3 sequence is 13 residues long. Per the germline V gene, CDR1 is SGDLS and CDR2 is YYNGEE. V lost 2 bases and J 0 bases, leaving 4 bases between the germline ends. CDR3 DNA: TGTGCCAGCAGCGTCTCCAGCACAGATACGCAGTATTTT. Translating it yields CASSVSSTDTQYF.

This clone was found a few times. This chain uses TRBV2 with TRBJ1-1, with D perhaps matching TRBD1 (5 bases). The germline V gene has CDR1 SNHLY and CDR2 FYNNEI. Trimming pared 2 bases from V and 2 bases from J, leaving 12 bases between. The CDR3 consists of 15 residues. The CDR3 spells CASSEPGKINTEAFF. CDR3 nucleotide sequence: TGTGCCAGCAGTGAACCAGGGAAAATTAACACTGAAGCTTTCTTT.

This clone appeared once. The rearrangement joins TRBV5-5 to TRBJ1-1; 7 positions agree with TRBD1. Germline V gives CDR1 SGHKS, CDR2 YYEKEE (reference sequence). Trimming at V came to 0 bases and at J to 5 bases, leaving 4 bases not matched to a gene. The CDR3 has 14 amino acids. The CDR3 DNA reads TGTGCCAGCAGCTTGGAGGGGGCGCGTACTGAAGCTTTCTTT. Protein sequence: CASSLEGARTEAFF.

The J gene is TRBJ1-2, the V gene TRBV7-8; TRBD1 matches at 11 bases. The CDR3 has 15 amino acids. Germline values: CDR1 SGHVS, CDR2 FQNEAQ. The ends lost 1 base at V and 7 bases at J; junction bases unmatched: 5. This chain's CDR3 is CASSLGGQGAGGYTF. The CDR3 DNA follows: TGTGCCAGCAGCTTAGGTGGACAGGGGGCGGGTGGCTACACCTTC.

This chain links TRBV3-1 (or the pseudogene TRBV3-2) with TRBJ1-5; 12 positions agree with TRBD1. Germline V gene lookup returns CDR1 LGHDT and CDR2 YNNKEL (reference sequence). The CDR3 has 17 residues. V shed 1 base, J shed 6 bases, and the junction held 7 bases outside the gene matches. DNA of the CDR3: TGTGCCAGCAGCCAAGGCTCGGGACAGGGGGCCGGTCAGCCCCAGCATTTT. Translation gives CASSQGSGQGAGQPQHF.

V is TRBV30 and J is TRBJ2-1; possibly TRBD2 for D (6 bases). Germline assignment: CDR1 GTSNPN and CDR2 SVGIG (reference sequence). CDR3 length: 16 residues. V lost 3 bases and J 7 bases, leaving 22 bases between the germline ends. The CDR3 DNA is TGTGCCTGGAGAAAGAGTAGGGACCGTGCGGGGAATGAGCAGTTCTTC. Protein product: CAWRKSRDRAGNEQFF.